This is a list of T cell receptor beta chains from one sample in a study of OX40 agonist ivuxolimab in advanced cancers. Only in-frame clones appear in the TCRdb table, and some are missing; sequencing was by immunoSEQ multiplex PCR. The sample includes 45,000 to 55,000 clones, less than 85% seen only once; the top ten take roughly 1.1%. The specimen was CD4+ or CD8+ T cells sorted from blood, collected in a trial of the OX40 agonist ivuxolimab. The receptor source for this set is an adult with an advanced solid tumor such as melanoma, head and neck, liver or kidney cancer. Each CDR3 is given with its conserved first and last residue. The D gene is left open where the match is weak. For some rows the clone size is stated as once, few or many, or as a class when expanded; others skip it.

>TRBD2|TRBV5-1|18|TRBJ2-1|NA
CASSLAGTSLTNYNEQFF
TGCGCCAGCAGCTTGGCCGGGACTAGCCTTACTAACTACAATGAGCAGTTCTTC
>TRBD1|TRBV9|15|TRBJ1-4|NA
CASSSGDSRDEKLFF
TGTGCCAGCAGCTCCGGGGACAGTCGAGATGAAAAACTGTTTTTT
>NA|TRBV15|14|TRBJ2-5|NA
CATSSLANQETQYF
TGTGCCACCAGCAGCCTAGCTAACCAAGAGACCCAGTACTTC
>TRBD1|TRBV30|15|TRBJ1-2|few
CAWSVRPGQLTGYTF
TGTGCCTGGAGTGTTAGACCGGGACAGTTAACGGGCTACACCTTC
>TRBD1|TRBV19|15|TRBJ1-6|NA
CASSPSGQGSSPLHF
TGTGCCAGTAGTCCCAGTGGACAGGGCAGCTCACCCCTCCACTTT
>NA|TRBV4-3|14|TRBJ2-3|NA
CASSQGLAADTQYF
TGCGCCAGCAGCCAAGGGTTAGCAGCAGATACGCAGTATTTT
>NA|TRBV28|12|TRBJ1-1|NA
CASSLGQPEAFF
TGTGCCAGCAGTTTAGGACAACCTGAAGCTTTCTTT
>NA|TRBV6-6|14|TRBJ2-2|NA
CASTLGSGTGELFF
TGTGCCAGCACATTGGGTTCGGGCACCGGGGAGCTGTTTTTT
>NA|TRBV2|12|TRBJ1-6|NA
CASSGDTLPLHF
TGTGCCAGCAGTGGCGACACTCTACCCCTCCACTTT
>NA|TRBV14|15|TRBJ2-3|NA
CASSQGLGRSDTQYF
TGTGCCAGCAGCCAAGGACTGGGGAGGTCAGATACGCAGTATTTT
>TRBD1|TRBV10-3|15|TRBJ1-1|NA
CAISEFGQGDTEAFF
TGTGCCATCAGTGAGTTTGGACAGGGAGACACTGAAGCTTTCTTT
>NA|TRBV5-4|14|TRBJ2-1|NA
CASSKSGTYNEQFF
TGTGCCAGCAGCAAGTCAGGGACCTACAATGAGCAGTTCTTC
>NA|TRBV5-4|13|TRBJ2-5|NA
CASRPQGGETQYF
TGTGCCAGCAGGCCACAGGGCGGGGAGACCCAGTACTTC
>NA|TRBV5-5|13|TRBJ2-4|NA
CASSLVVGDIQYF
TGTGCCAGCAGCTTGGTCGTGGGGGACATTCAGTACTTC
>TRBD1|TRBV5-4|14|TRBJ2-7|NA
CASSQDRGSYEQYF
TGTGCCAGCAGCCAGGACAGGGGCTCCTACGAGCAGTACTTC
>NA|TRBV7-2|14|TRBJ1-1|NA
CASSPTKGIAEAFF
TGTGCCAGCAGCCCCACGAAGGGAATAGCTGAAGCTTTCTTT
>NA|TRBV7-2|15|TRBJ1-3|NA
CASSLQGYSGNTIYF
TGTGCCAGCAGCTTACAGGGGTACTCTGGAAACACCATATATTTT
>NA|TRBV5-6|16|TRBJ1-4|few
CASSLVPGRGHEKLFF
TGTGCCAGCAGCTTGGTTCCGGGGCGCGGCCATGAAAAACTGTTTTTT
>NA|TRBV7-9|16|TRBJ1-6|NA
CASSLKMAHYNSPLHF
TGTGCCAGCAGCTTAAAAATGGCCCACTATAATTCACCCCTCCACTTT
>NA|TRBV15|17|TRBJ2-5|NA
CATSTGIRRGARETQYF
TGTGCCACCAGCACAGGCATCCGACGTGGGGCGCGAGAGACCCAGTACTTC
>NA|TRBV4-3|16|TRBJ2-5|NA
CASSQDRDGTPRAQYF
TGCGCCAGCAGCCAAGATCGGGACGGGACTCCGCGGGCCCAGTACTTC